This is a list of T cell receptor beta chains from one sample in a study of naive and memory T cell subsets. TCRdb reprocessed the 5' RACE reads with MiXCR, giving one entry per CDR3 protein. Of around 56,000 distinct CDR3 sequences detected, roughly 7.5% appear once; the ten largest clones hold approximately 9.7%. These receptor sequences come from a female donor in good health. CDR3s include the opening cysteine and the closing phenylalanine or tryptophan. Fields, in order: clone size, D gene, V gene, J gene, CDR3 protein, CDR3 DNA. A D gene is named only where the DNA matches it firmly. Expanded clones are given a class, and other clones once, few, many or no size at all.

>many|TRBD1|TRBV5-1|TRBJ1-6
CASSSGQGRNSPLHF
TGCGCCAGCAGCTCCGGACAGGGTCGTAATTCACCCCTCCACTTT
>-|-|TRBV20-1|TRBJ1-1
CSAAENTEAFF
TGCAGTGCCGCAGAGAACACTGAAGCTTTCTTT
>-|-|TRBV27|TRBJ1-1
CASSSSPGYKAFF
TGTGCCAGCAGTTCCAGTCCCGGATACAAAGCTTTCTTT
>many|-|TRBV6-1|TRBJ1-2
CASSEVRANYGYTF
TGTGCCAGCAGTGAAGTAAGGGCAAACTATGGCTACACCTTC
>many|-|TRBV6-6|TRBJ2-5
CASSWDEKETQYF
TGTGCCTCGTCATGGGACGAAAAAGAGACCCAGTACTTC
>few|-|TRBV3-1|TRBJ2-2
CASMSFSGELFF
TGTGCCAGCATGTCCTTTTCCGGGGAGCTGTTTTTT
>-|TRBD1|TRBV11-2|TRBJ2-3
CASSPDRGTDTQYF
TGTGCCAGCAGCCCTGACAGGGGCACAGATACGCAGTATTTT
>-|-|TRBV20-1|TRBJ1-1
CSAREMNTEAFF
TGCAGTGCTAGAGAAATGAACACTGAAGCTTTCTTT
>few|-|TRBV19|TRBJ2-3
CASSTGFVTDTQYF
TGTGCCAGTAGTACAGGGTTTGTGACAGATACGCAGTATTTT
>many|TRBD1|TRBV20-1|TRBJ1-1
CSARDRGTGASEAFF
TGCAGTGCTAGAGATCGCGGGACAGGGGCTTCTGAAGCTTTCTTT
>many|-|TRBV4-3|TRBJ1-1
CASSQVPGMNTEAFF
TGCGCCAGCAGCCAAGTCCCAGGGATGAACACTGAAGCTTTCTTT
>many|TRBD1|TRBV29-1|TRBJ1-3
CSATGTGLLLGNTIYF
TGCAGCGCAACCGGGACAGGGCTACTATTGGGAAACACCATATATTTT
>-|TRBD2|TRBV19|TRBJ2-3
CASSLAGGRSDTQYF
TGTGCCAGTAGTCTAGCGGGGGGGCGGTCGGATACGCAGTATTTT